This T cell receptor beta chain was captured by sequencing in a study of T cell responses to AZD1222 COVID-19 vaccine. Overall study: Second doses were pooled across both intervals (about 4 or about 12 weeks). Study outcomes and limitations: After the peak T cell response, and only then, were repertoires sampled. Nearly half of the spike-specific TCRs reportedly recognize variant regions that carry no mutations.

V shed 5 bases and J 9 bases; nucleotides not matched to a gene: 18. Germline V gives CDR1 SEHNR, CDR2 FQNEAQ (reference sequence). This CDR3 is 16 amino acids long. TCRdb's table, derived via immunoSEQ multiplex PCR, lists solely in-frame clones and lacks some. The sample has 90,000 to 120,000 clones, roughly nine tenths seen once. For this clone: Its antigen is still unknown.

This receptor was taken from an adult in good health. Here the sequenced sample was peripheral blood, taken on day 0 of AZD1222 vaccination. The rearrangement joins TRBV7-9 to TRBJ1-1, with 7 bases that match TRBD1. The CDR3, as DNA: TGTGCCAGCAGCCCAGGCGGTGGGACAGCTAAAATAAAAGCTTTCTTT. The encoded protein is CASSPGGGTAKIKAFF.